The 21 T cell receptor beta chains presented below share a single source sample, sequenced in a study of T cells in tuberculosis. Time point meaning: new active TB diagnosis, blood taken before or within 7 days of starting treatment. This table comes from immunoSEQ multiplex PCR, and its TCRdb copy is limited to in-frame clones, with some not included. Here the sample spans about 37,000 clones, under 95% being singletons. The source material was PBMCs, sampled at tuberculosis diagnosis. The receptors come from an adult with tuberculosis.

The chain is built from TRBV5-6 and TRBJ2-5, with a tentative D call TRBD1 (5 bases). Trimming removed 2 bases at V and 4 bases at J, with 12 bases between. This CDR3 contains 14 residues. Germline CDR1 SGHDT, CDR2 YYEEEE. CDR3 sequence (DNA): TGTGCCAGCAGCTTTAGTAGGGGAACAGAGACCCAGTACTTC. This encodes CASSFSRGTETQYF.

The chain is built from TRBV5-6 and TRBJ2-2; D perhaps matches TRBD1 (7 bases). Trimming took 5 bases from V and 7 from J, leaving 15 bases between them. Germline V lookup: CDR1 SGHDT, CDR2 YYEEEE. This CDR3 comprises 14 residues. The CDR3 DNA follows: TGTGCCAGCAGATCCAGGGGGGTGAACGGGGAGCTGTTTTTT. It translates to CASRSRGVNGELFF.

The chain joins TRBV7-2 to TRBJ1-1, with D hard to call. This CDR3 spans 14 amino acids. Germline V gene data show CDR1 as SGHTA and CDR2 as FQGNSA. Trimming removed 7 bases at V and 1 base at J, with 13 bases between. The DNA of the CDR3 is TGTGCCAGCACCCAAGGCGGGGAGAACACTGAAGCTTTCTTT. It yields the protein CASTQGGENTEAFF. The variable domain in full, with the rest retrieved from reference TRBV7-2 and TRBJ1-1, is GAGVSQSPSNKVTEKGKDVELRCDPISGHTALYWYRQSLGQGLEFLIYFQGNSAPDKSGLPSDRFSAERTGGSVSTLTIQRTQQEDSAVYLCASTQGGENTEAFFGQGTRLTVV.

The V gene is TRBV15, the J gene TRBJ2-5; a possible D gene is TRBD2 (5 bases). The CDR3 is 13 residues long. In germline, CDR1 is LNHNV, CDR2 YYDKDF (reference sequence). V lost 0 bases, J lost 4 bases, and 6 bases lay in between. CDR3 in amino acids: CATSRDEGETQYF. The CDR3 DNA is TGTGCCACCAGCAGAGATGAGGGAGAGACCCAGTACTTC.

The V gene is TRBV5-1, the J gene TRBJ2-1, with 8 positions matching TRBD2. Germline trimming cut 0 bases from V and 3 bases from J; bases unmatched to any gene: 5. Germline CDR1 and CDR2: SGHRS and YFSETQ. The CDR3 is made up of 16 amino acids. CDR3: CASSLAGLANYNEQFF. The CDR3 nucleotides read TGCGCCAGCAGCTTGGCCGGACTAGCCAACTACAATGAGCAGTTCTTC.

This clone occurred once. The chain uses TRBV25-1 and TRBJ1-3; 7 nucleotides align to TRBD1. CDR3 length: 13 residues. Germline assignment: CDR1 MGHDK and CDR2 SYGVNS. Germline trimming cut 9 bases from V and 4 bases from J; bases unmatched to any gene: 6. The CDR3 region is CASKGQAGNTIYF. CDR3 DNA sequence: TGTGCCAGTAAAGGACAGGCGGGAAACACCATATATTTT.

CDR3 sequence: CASSVWGGAYEQYV. The CDR3 bases are TGTGCCAGCAGTGTATGGGGGGGGGCCTACGAGCAGTACGTC. The rearrangement uses TRBV6-1 and TRBJ2-7, with 7 bases matching TRBD2. The CDR3 is 14 amino acids. CDR1 and CDR2 (germline): MNHNS, SASEGT. V lost 4 bases to trimming and J lost 2 bases; unmatched junction nucleotides: 5.

V gene TRBV10-2 combines with J gene TRBJ2-1; 7 bases agree with TRBD2. V gave up 8 bases and J gave up 3 bases; unmatched junction bases: 1. Germline CDR1 WSHSY, CDR2 SAAADI. This CDR3 is 12 amino acids long. The CDR3 reads CASGGVYNEQFF. The CDR3 DNA sequence: TGCGCCAGCGGGGGGGTCTACAATGAGCAGTTCTTC.

V gene TRBV11-2 combines with J gene TRBJ1-2; maybe TRBD1 (5 bases). Germline V gene sequence: CDR1 SGHAT, CDR2 FQNNGV. Trimming took off 4 bases at V and 11 bases at J, with 17 bases between the two ends. This CDR3 region has 13 residues. CDR3: CASSSTIGEYYTF. CDR3 coding DNA: TGTGCCAGCAGCTCTACAATAGGGGAATATTACACCTTC.

The chain carries TRBV5-1 and TRBJ1-2; D call uncertain. The CDR3 covers 13 residues. The V end was cut by 9 bases, the J end by 5 bases, with 17 bases between. CDR1 and CDR2 from the germline V gene are SGHRS and YFSETQ. CDR3: CATAINTDYGYTF. CDR3 bases: TGCGCCACCGCGATCAATACTGATTATGGCTACACCTTC.

As DNA, the CDR3 is TGTGCCAGCAGTTATTCAGTCTCTGGGGCCAACGTCCTGACTTTC. Its protein is CASSYSVSGANVLTF. V is TRBV6-5 and J is TRBJ2-6, with D unresolved. From germline, CDR1 is MNHEY and CDR2 SVGAGI. The CDR3 is 15 amino acids. The V and J ends lost 3 bases and 0 bases respectively, with 6 bases between them.

The genes are TRBV2 and TRBJ1-4, with 11 bases aligning to TRBD1. Germline V gene data show CDR1 as SNHLY and CDR2 as FYNNEI. With V trimmed by 6 bases and J by 0 bases, 6 bases remained unmatched. The CDR3 sequence is 17 residues long. Here the CDR3 reads CASSPGQGVTTNEKLFF. In DNA form, the CDR3 reads TGTGCCAGCAGCCCGGGACAGGGGGTCACAACTAATGAAAAACTGTTTTTT. Looking up the rest from reference TRBV2 and TRBJ1-4 gives the full variable domain: EPEVTQTPSHQVTQMGQEVILRCVPISNHLYFYWYRQILGQKVEFLVSFYNNEISEKSEIFDDQFSVERPDGSNFTLKIRSTKLEDSAMYFCASSPGQGVTTNEKLFFGSGTQLSVL.

J is TRBJ2-2 and V is TRBV5-5; 7 nucleotides agree with TRBD2. V shed 3 bases, J shed 5 bases, and the junction held 7 bases outside the gene matches. The CDR3 runs 15 residues. CDR1 and CDR2 (germline): SGHKS, YYEKEE (reference sequence). The CDR3 coding sequence is TGTGCCAGCAGCTACCGGGACGGGGGGACCGGGGAGCTGTTTTTT. It is translated as CASSYRDGGTGELFF.

J is TRBJ1-2 and V is TRBV5-1; 7 nucleotides align to TRBD1. Germline CDR1 is SGHRS and CDR2 is YFSETQ. The length of the CDR3 is 13 residues. V gave up 4 bases and J gave up 7 bases; unmatched junction bases: 7. The CDR3 protein is CASSLGTVGGYTF. The CDR3 region has the DNA TGCGCCAGCAGCCTAGGGACAGTTGGTGGCTACACCTTC.

V and J are TRBV11-2 and TRBJ2-3, with 11 bases identical to TRBD2. The CDR3 is made up of 16 amino acids. CDR1 is SGHAT, CDR2 FQNNGV, per germline. Unmatched junction bases numbered 5, after V lost 2 bases and J lost 4 bases. The CDR3: CASSLISGGAADTQYF. The CDR3 DNA reads TGTGCCAGCAGCTTAATTAGCGGGGGGGCAGCAGATACGCAGTATTTT. Based on the CDR3 plus reference TRBV11-2 and TRBJ2-3, the full variable domain is EAGVAQSPRYKIIEKRQSVAFWCNPISGHATLYWYQQILGQGPKLLIQFQNNGVVDDSQLPKDRFSAERLKGVDSTLKIQPAKLEDSAVYLCASSLISGGAADTQYFGPGTRLTVL.

V usage is TRBV6-6 and J usage is TRBJ1-6; TRBD1 matches at 9 bases. The germline V gene has CDR1 MNHNY and CDR2 SVGAGI (reference sequence). Germline trimming cut 5 bases from V and 9 bases from J; bases unmatched to any gene: 11. This CDR3 is 16 amino acids long. The CDR3 is CASSLRDRVSSSPLHF. The CDR3 DNA follows: TGTGCCAGCAGTCTCCGGGACAGGGTGTCGAGTTCACCCCTCCACTTT.

This clone was seen just once. V usage is TRBV7-2 and J usage is TRBJ2-2, with TRBD1 identical over 8 bases. There are 15 residues in the CDR3. From germline, CDR1 is SGHTA and CDR2 FQGNSA. The ends lost 1 base at V and 6 bases at J; junction bases unmatched: 4. The CDR3 DNA is TGTGCCAGCAGCTTAGGGACAGGGACATCCGGGGAGCTGTTTTTT. As protein: CASSLGTGTSGELFF.

The chain couples TRBV5-1 to TRBJ2-1; maybe TRBD2 (6 bases). With 4 bases removed from V and 5 bases from J, the gap between germline ends came to 19 bases. Germline V CDR1 and CDR2: SGHRS, YFSETQ. CDR3 length equals 16 residues. In DNA form, the CDR3 reads TGCGCCAGCAGCGAGGCGGGGTCGAGATATAACAATGAGCAGTTCTTC. Encoded protein: CASSEAGSRYNNEQFF.

This chain connects TRBV5-6 to TRBJ2-5, with 9 bases lining up with TRBD2. Germline V gene lookup returns CDR1 SGHDT and CDR2 YYEEEE. The CDR3 has 14 residues. With V trimmed by 7 bases and J by 1 base, 5 bases remained unmatched. CDR3 residues: CASRLAAPQETQYF. The CDR3 bases are TGTGCCAGCCGACTAGCGGCCCCCCAAGAGACCCAGTACTTC.

This chain uses TRBV2 with TRBJ2-5; tentative D call: TRBD2 (5 bases). Germline lookup yields CDR1 SNHLY and CDR2 FYNNEI. The V and J ends lost 2 bases and 7 bases respectively, with 14 bases between them. The CDR3 is 14 amino acids. For the CDR3, the DNA is TGTGCCAGCAGTGAACGGAGGTCTCTAGGGACCCAGTACTTC. Its protein product is CASSERRSLGTQYF.

V gene TRBV5-1 combines with J gene TRBJ1-1; 7 positions agree with TRBD1. Trimming cost V 0 bases and J 1 base; bases outside gene matches: 6. Germline V gives CDR1 SGHRS, CDR2 YFSETQ. This CDR3 spans 16 amino acids. CDR3 coding DNA: TGCGCCAGCAGCTTGGGGGGACAGATAACGAACACTGAAGCTTTCTTT. Protein: CASSLGGQITNTEAFF.